This T cell receptor (beta chain) was captured by sequencing in a study of early T cells in non-severe SARS-CoV-2 infection. Many counts were recorded for this clonotype. The V gene end was trimmed by 4 bases and the J gene end by 6 bases; junction bases not matched to a gene: 8. The CDR3 has 16 residues. Per germline, CDR1 SGDLS and CDR2 YYNGEE. Tagging with unique molecular identifiers was applied to individual cDNA molecules. TCRdb reprocessed the 5' RACE reads with MiXCR, giving one entry per CDR3 protein. The repertoire holds about 57,000 distinct CDR3 sequences, with approximately 12% as singletons.

This chain joins TRBV9 and TRBJ2-2; 11 positions agree with TRBD1. This TCR came from an adult who was a healthcare worker with PCR-confirmed SARS-CoV-2 infection or an uninfected control (not recorded which). Sequences were obtained from whole blood. The CDR3 nucleotides are TGTGCCAGCAGCCCTTGGACAGGGGGCTTATCCGGGGAGCTGTTTTTT. Its translation is CASSPWTGGLSGELFF.